This T cell receptor (beta chain) was profiled in a study of blood T cells in healthy people across ages. V was clipped by 5 bases and J by 10 bases, with 21 bases between them. The CDR3 extends over 16 amino acids. Germline loops: CDR1 MGHRA, CDR2 YSYEKL. Next came a second PCR, run for 7 to 11 cycles, which used a sample-barcoded 5' primer along with a J-beta primer mix. Each CDR3 protein gets one entry after TCRdb re-called the 5' RACE reads with MiXCR. Here the sample spans about 1.6 million distinct CDR3 sequences, 34% being singletons. The study, taken as a whole, reports: Leaving the PBMCs unsorted stopped any conclusive comparison of naive versus antigen-experienced cells.

This clonotype turned up a few times. Its antigen is not known. The chain carries TRBV4-1 and TRBJ1-6, with a possible D match to TRBD1 (5 bases). The sample consisted of blood. The sequence derives from a woman aged 25 to 45 in good health. The CDR3 here is CASSNQGKVSGSPLHF. The CDR3 nucleotides are TGCGCCAGCAGCAACCAGGGAAAGGTATCTGGGTCACCCCTCCACTTT.